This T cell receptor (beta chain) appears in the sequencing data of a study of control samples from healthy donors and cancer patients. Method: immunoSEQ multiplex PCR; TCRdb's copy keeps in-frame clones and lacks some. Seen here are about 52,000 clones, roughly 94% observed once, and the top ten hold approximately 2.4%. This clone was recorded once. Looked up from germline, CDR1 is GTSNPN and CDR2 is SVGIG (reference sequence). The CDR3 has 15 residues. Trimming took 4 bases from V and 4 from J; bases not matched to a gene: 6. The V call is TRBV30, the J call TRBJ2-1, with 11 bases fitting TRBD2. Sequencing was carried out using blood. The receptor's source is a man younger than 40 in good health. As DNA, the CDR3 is TGTGCCTGGACCACCGGGACTAGCGGTTACAATGAGCAGTTCTTC. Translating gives CAWTTGTSGYNEQFF.